Listed below are T cell receptor beta chains from one sample, sequenced in a study of T cells in tuberculosis. The assay was immunoSEQ multiplex PCR, and TCRdb's table has in-frame clones only and misses some. The sample lists 35,000 to 55,000 clones, roughly 94% seen once, with 1.9% in the top ten. The specimen sequenced was PBMCs. The receptor set was obtained from a donor between 10 and 35 years old with latent tuberculosis or without tuberculosis infection. Some clones in this sample may be carry-over from other donors' samples. Each CDR3 is given with its conserved first and last residue. D genes are given only for firm matches. Size is omitted from some rows. Given values are once, few, many or a class for expanded clones.

clone size	J gene	D gene	V gene	CDR3 protein	CDR3 DNA
.	TRBJ1-1	.	TRBV4-3	CASSQDKGQNTEAFF	TGCGCCAGCAGCCAAGATAAAGGACAGAACACTGAAGCTTTCTTT
once	TRBJ2-7	.	TRBV7-2	CASSLGGSREQYF	TGTGCCAGCAGCTTAGGGGGCTCCCGGGAGCAGTACTTC
.	TRBJ2-7	TRBD1	TRBV27	CASSLSTGGEQYF	TGTGCCAGCAGTCTATCCACAGGGGGAGAGCAGTACTTC
.	TRBJ1-1	.	TRBV11-3	CASSLIYYWIEAFF	TGTGCCAGCAGCTTAATTTACTACTGGATTGAAGCTTTCTTT
.	TRBJ2-7	TRBD2	TRBV5-4	CASSDPSGSLGEQYF	TGTGCCAGCAGCGACCCTAGCGGGAGTTTGGGAGAGCAGTACTTC
.	TRBJ2-1	TRBD1	TRBV28	CASTKQGSSYNEQFF	TGTGCCAGCACTAAACAGGGGAGCTCCTACAATGAGCAGTTCTTC
.	TRBJ2-7	TRBD2	TRBV15	CATSRGTSGLYEQYF	TGTGCCACCAGCAGAGGGACTAGCGGGTTGTACGAGCAGTACTTC
.	TRBJ2-2	.	TRBV7-2	CASSLDGVNTGELFF	TGTGCCAGCAGCTTAGACGGGGTGAACACCGGGGAGCTGTTTTTT
.	TRBJ1-1	.	TRBV9	CASSVGGAVTEAFF	TGTGCCAGCAGCGTAGGCGGCGCGGTCACTGAAGCTTTCTTT
.	TRBJ2-7	.	TRBV13	CASSLGRRGEQYF	TGTGCCAGCAGCTTAGGCAGAAGGGGCGAGCAGTACTTC
.	TRBJ2-5	TRBD2	TRBV11-2	CASSLVPASGTRETQYF	TGTGCCAGCAGCTTAGTCCCCGCTAGCGGGACCCGGGAGACCCAGTACTTC
.	TRBJ2-1	TRBD1	TRBV28	CASRTGVREQFF	TGTGCCAGCAGGACAGGGGTTCGGGAGCAGTTCTTC